The next 29 T cell receptor beta chains were all read from a single sample in a study of cytomegalovirus exposure and HLA in healthy donors. Amplification used 60 Vbeta primers and 13 Jbeta primers. Using immunoSEQ multiplex PCR, the repertoire was profiled, and TCRdb retains in-frame clones only, with some absent. The repertoire includes fewer than 70,000 clones, roughly 83% of them detected once, and 1.6% sits in the top ten. The sequenced sample consisted of PBMCs. The receptors here all came from a human donor in good health.

V usage is TRBV7-9 and J usage is TRBJ2-7, with TRBD1 as a possible D gene (5 bases). This CDR3 contains 14 residues. Trimming stripped 1 base from V and 7 bases from J, with 14 bases between. Germline V gene sequence: CDR1 SEHNR, CDR2 FQNEAQ (reference sequence). For the CDR3, the DNA is TGTGCCAGCAGCTTAGATCTACAGGTTCGGGAGCAGTACTTC. It is translated as CASSLDLQVREQYF.

This chain connects TRBV10-1 to TRBJ2-1; 8 bases are shared with TRBD1. Per the germline V gene, CDR1 is WNHNN and CDR2 is SYGVQD (reference sequence). J lost 7 bases, V lost 0 bases, and 5 bases had no gene match. The CDR3 spans 15 residues. The CDR3 coding sequence is TGCGCCAGCAGTGAGTCGGGACAGGCCTTTAATGAGCAGTTCTTC. Its translation: CASSESGQAFNEQFF.

The chain has TRBV7-3 and TRBJ2-1; 8 positions match TRBD2. The CDR3 sequence is 15 residues long. Germline CDR1 is SGHTA and CDR2 is FQGTGA. V gave up 5 bases and J gave up 5 bases; unmatched junction bases: 8. The DNA of the CDR3 is TGTGCCAGCAGCAACCAGCGGGGGTTGAACAATGAGCAGTTCTTC. Translation: CASSNQRGLNNEQFF.

This clone turned up a few times. This sequence joins TRBV7-3 and TRBJ2-7, with D perhaps matching TRBD2 (5 bases). V dropped 5 bases and J dropped 2 bases, with 10 bases sitting between them. The CDR3 has 13 residues. Germline V CDR1 and CDR2: SGHTA, FQGTGA. CDR3 amino acids: CASSQSGTYEQYF. The DNA for the CDR3 is TGTGCCAGCAGCCAGAGCGGAACCTACGAGCAGTACTTC.

This clone has more than one count but fewer than ten. The chain carries TRBV2 and TRBJ1-4, with a weak D call TRBD1 (5 bases). Trimming left V 3 bases short and J 10 bases short, with 18 bases between. CDR1 is SNHLY, CDR2 FYNNEI, per germline. The CDR3 runs 15 residues. In DNA, the CDR3 is TGTGCCAGCAGTGATGAAGGGCCGTCGGGGGGAAAACTGTTTTTT. This translates into CASSDEGPSGGKLFF.

The table lists this clone with a few counts. V usage is TRBV4-1 and J usage is TRBJ2-1; TRBD2 might be the D (7 bases). V was clipped by 7 bases and J by 8 bases, with 18 bases between them. CDR1 is MGHRA, CDR2 YSYEKL, per germline. This CDR3 is 14 amino acids long. The CDR3 nucleotides are TGCGCCAGCACACACGGGGGGCGAGGTGATGAGCAGTTCTTC. Translation gives CASTHGGRGDEQFF.

This clone was picked up one time. The V call is TRBV6-1, the J call TRBJ2-5; 7 positions agree with TRBD1. The end of the DNA aligns better with TRBJ2-7, so the J call may be wrong. Germline V CDR1 and CDR2: MNHNS, SASEGT. This CDR3 region has 14 residues. Here the CDR3 reads CASSEAFRGYEQYF. DNA for the CDR3: TGTGCCAGCAGTGAAGCTTTCAGGGGGTACGAGCAGTACTTC.

V usage is TRBV4-2 and J usage is TRBJ2-1; 9 nucleotides match TRBD2. The V gene end was trimmed by 0 bases and the J gene end by 5 bases; junction bases not matched to a gene: 11. The CDR3 consists of 18 residues. Germline lookup yields CDR1 LGHNA and CDR2 YNFKEQ. Here the CDR3 reads CASSQDPLVAGVHNEQFF. The DNA of the CDR3 is TGTGCCAGCAGCCAAGATCCCCTTGTAGCGGGAGTCCACAATGAGCAGTTCTTC.

The table lists this clone with a few counts. This chain connects TRBV9 to TRBJ2-2, with D tentatively TRBD2 (7 bases). Trimming stripped 0 bases from V and 7 bases from J, with 22 bases between. Germline CDR1 SGDLS, CDR2 YYNGEE. This CDR3 is 18 amino acids long. CDR3 nucleotide sequence: TGTGCCAGCAGCGTAGACGAAATGGGGGGGGCGCATGGCGGGGAGCTGTTTTTT. Translating gives CASSVDEMGGAHGGELFF.

In DNA, the CDR3 is TGCGCCAGCAGTCTCCTAAACACCGGGGAGCTGTTTTTT. Translated, it gives CASSLLNTGELFF. This rearrangement joins TRBV4-3 to TRBJ2-2; no definite D call. Germline V CDR1 and CDR2: LGHNA, YSLEER. The CDR3 extends over 13 amino acids. Trimming cost V 6 bases and J 2 bases, with 7 bases left between them.

This rearrangement joins TRBV28 to TRBJ2-5; 8 bases line up with TRBD1. Germline loops: CDR1 MDHEN, CDR2 SYDVKM. The ends lost 0 bases at V and 0 bases at J; junction bases unmatched: 18. The CDR3 consists of 21 residues. CDR3 nucleotide sequence: TGTGCCAGCAGTTTATGCTTACAGGGGGTACTACTACGTAAGTACCAAGAGACCCAGTACTTC. Translating it yields CASSLCLQGVLLRKYQETQYF.

The chain employs TRBV11-3 and TRBJ2-3, with 7 bases aligning to TRBD2. The germline CDR1 and CDR2 sequences are SGHNT and YENEEA. There are 13 residues in the CDR3. J lost 6 bases, V lost 3 bases, and 3 bases had no gene match. The CDR3 protein is CASSFGRADTQYF. The DNA of the CDR3 is TGTGCCAGCAGCTTTGGGAGGGCGGATACGCAGTATTTT.

The chain uses TRBV10-3 and TRBJ2-7; 10 positions agree with TRBD2. Germline-derived CDR1 and CDR2 are ENHRY and SYGVKD. This CDR3 has 13 residues. V shed 11 bases and J 2 bases; nucleotides not matched to a gene: 6. The DNA of the CDR3 is TGTGCCGCCGGACTAGCGGCAACCTACGAGCAGTACTTC. It encodes CAAGLAATYEQYF.

The rearrangement uses TRBV15 and TRBJ2-6; D unresolved. The V and J ends lost 3 bases and 4 bases respectively, with 7 bases between them. The germline CDR1 and CDR2 sequences are LNHNV and YYDKDF (reference sequence). This CDR3 region has 14 residues. CDR3 protein: CATSSLSGANVLTF. The CDR3 nucleotides read TGTGCCACCAGCAGCCTGAGCGGGGCCAACGTCCTGACTTTC. Complete variable domain (other parts from reference TRBV15 and TRBJ2-6): DAMVIQNPRYQVTQFGKPVTLSCSQTLNHNVMYWYQQKSSQAPKLLFHYYDKDFNNEADTPDNFQSRRPNTSFCFLDIRSPGLGDTAMYLCATSSLSGANVLTFGAGSRLTVL.

This rearrangement joins TRBV7-3 to TRBJ2-7, with 9 bases lining up with TRBD1. CDR1 and CDR2 from the germline V gene are SGHTA and FQGTGA. V was pared by 5 bases and J by 6 bases, with 5 bases of the junction left unmatched. There are 13 residues in the CDR3. CDR3 sequence (DNA): TGTGCCAGCAGCCGCCTGACAGGGGGCGAGCAGTACTTC. This sequence encodes CASSRLTGGEQYF. Variable domain in full (rest from reference TRBV7-3 and TRBJ2-7): GAGVSQTPSNKVTEKGKYVELRCDPISGHTALYWYRQSLGQGPEFLIYFQGTGAADDSGLPNDRFFAVRPEGSVSTLKIQRTERGDSAVYLCASSRLTGGEQYFGPGTRLTVT.

The J gene is TRBJ2-7, the V gene TRBV6-1; TRBD1 might be the D (6 bases). The CDR3 has 15 amino acids. V lost 7 bases, J lost 1 base, and 17 bases lay in between. The germline V gene encodes CDR1 MNHNS and CDR2 SASEGT. CDR3 sequence (DNA): TGTGCCAGCACCGGGACATTTTTTTCGTCCTACGAGCAGTACTTC. This codes for CASTGTFFSSYEQYF.

The V and J genes are TRBV11-2 and TRBJ2-2; 7 nucleotides agree with TRBD1. Germline V gene data show CDR1 as SGHAT and CDR2 as FQNNGV. CDR3 length: 14 residues. Unmatched junction bases numbered 5, after V lost 5 bases and J lost 5 bases. The CDR3: CASSPTGATGELFF. In DNA form, the CDR3 reads TGTGCCAGCAGCCCTACAGGGGCGACCGGGGAGCTGTTTTTT.

The CDR3 loop is CASSLETGSYNEQFF. The CDR3 DNA sequence: TGCGCCAGCAGCTTGGAAACGGGCTCCTACAATGAGCAGTTCTTC. V and J are TRBV5-1 and TRBJ2-1; D remains ambiguous. The CDR3 loop spans 15 amino acids. Per germline, CDR1 SGHRS and CDR2 YFSETQ. V gave up 0 bases and J gave up 0 bases, with 7 bases separating them. Supplemented by reference TRBV5-1 and TRBJ2-1, the full variable domain reads KAGVTQTPRYLIKTRGQQVTLSCSPISGHRSVSWYQQTPGQGLQFLFEYFSETQRNKGNFPGRFSGRQFSNSRSEMNVSTLELGDSALYLCASSLETGSYNEQFFGPGTRLTVL.

The chain employs TRBV11-2 and TRBJ2-7; possibly TRBD1 for D (5 bases). The CDR3 contains 14 residues. V dropped 1 base and J dropped 3 bases, with 10 bases sitting between them. The germline V gene has CDR1 SGHAT and CDR2 FQNNGV. The CDR3 region is CASSLVFQGYEQYF. The CDR3 DNA is TGTGCCAGCAGCTTAGTATTCCAGGGCTACGAGCAGTACTTC.

The rearrangement links TRBV30 to TRBJ2-3; no clear D. The CDR3 covers 13 residues. CDR1 and CDR2 (germline): GTSNPN, SVGIG (reference sequence). V lost 0 bases and J 4 bases, leaving 8 bases between the germline ends. CDR3 sequence reads: CAWSVNSADTQYF. In nucleotides, the CDR3 is TGTGCCTGGAGTGTAAATTCCGCAGATACGCAGTATTTT. The variable domain in full, with the rest retrieved from reference TRBV30 and TRBJ2-3, is SQTIHQWPATLVQPVGSPLSLECTVEGTSNPNLYWYRQAAGRGLQLLFYSVGIGQISSEVPQNLSASRPQDRQFILSSKKLLLSDSGFYLCAWSVNSADTQYFGPGTRLTVL.

The chain has TRBV11-2 and TRBJ2-3; D is possibly TRBD1 (5 bases). The CDR3 spans 16 residues. Germline V CDR1 and CDR2: SGHAT, FQNNGV. The V end lost 5 bases, the J end lost 1 base, and 16 bases lay between the germline ends. The CDR3 sequence is CASSLLGQLGTDTQYF. For the CDR3, the DNA is TGTGCCAGCAGCCTCCTGGGGCAGTTAGGCACAGATACGCAGTATTTT.

This clone was found a few times. The chain has TRBV30 and TRBJ1-2, with a tentative D call TRBD1 (6 bases). This CDR3 spans 12 amino acids. Germline V gene lookup returns CDR1 GTSNPN and CDR2 SVGIG (reference sequence). V was clipped by 0 bases and J by 8 bases, with 10 bases between them. CDR3 sequence: CAWSVYREGYTF. CDR3 sequence (DNA): TGTGCCTGGAGTGTATACAGGGAAGGCTACACCTTC.

The V gene is TRBV5-5, the J gene TRBJ1-1; maybe TRBD1 (5 bases). V lost 1 base to trimming and J lost 0 bases, with 13 bases between them. The germline V gene has CDR1 SGHKS and CDR2 YYEKEE (reference sequence). The CDR3 is made up of 16 amino acids. The CDR3 here is CASSLLGAPMNTEAFF. As DNA, the CDR3 is TGTGCCAGCAGCTTGTTAGGGGCGCCTATGAACACTGAAGCTTTCTTT.

The chain links TRBV4-3 to TRBJ1-2, with a weak D call TRBD1 (5 bases). Germline V gene lookup returns CDR1 LGHNA and CDR2 YSLEER. The V and J ends lost 2 bases and 8 bases respectively, with 18 bases between them. This CDR3 is 15 amino acids long. The chain's CDR3 is CASSQQAVRDGGYTF. For the CDR3, the DNA is TGCGCCAGCAGCCAACAAGCCGTCAGGGATGGCGGCTACACCTTC.

The chain uses TRBV15 and TRBJ1-4, with 7 bases that match TRBD1. The CDR3 totals 15 residues. Germline V CDR1 and CDR2: LNHNV, YYDKDF (reference sequence). The junction had 5 bases not matched to a gene; V was cut back by 0 bases and J by 7 bases. CDR3: CATSRDSGGGEKLFF. The CDR3 DNA is TGTGCCACCAGCAGAGATTCAGGGGGAGGTGAAAAACTGTTTTTT.

The gene calls are TRBV7-2 and TRBJ2-5, with 14 bases fitting TRBD2. The DNA matches TRBJ2-7 better at its end, which makes the J call doubtful. There are 19 residues in the CDR3. The germline V gene encodes CDR1 SGHTA and CDR2 FQGNSA. CDR3 coding DNA: TGTGCCAGCAGCTTAGCTTTAGGGACTAGCGGGAGTCTCGCCTACGAGCAGTACTTC. This gives the protein CASSLALGTSGSLAYEQYF.

The chain recombines TRBV6-1 with TRBJ2-3; 8 nucleotides line up with TRBD2. Losses at the gene ends were 6 bases for V and 3 bases for J; bases not matched to a gene: 8. Looked up from germline, CDR1 is MNHNS and CDR2 is SASEGT. CDR3 length: 15 residues. In DNA form, the CDR3 reads TGTGCCAGCAGGCGGGCGGAGCGGGAGACAGATACGCAGTATTTT. As protein: CASRRAERETDTQYF.

This clone showed up just a few times. The genes are TRBV27 and TRBJ2-3, with D uncertain. V was pared by 5 bases and J by 2 bases, with 14 bases between. Germline V gives CDR1 MNHEY, CDR2 SMNVEV (reference sequence). This CDR3 has 15 residues. The CDR3 here is CASSRPPSHTDTQYF. The CDR3 DNA follows: TGTGCCAGCAGTCGACCCCCTAGTCACACAGATACGCAGTATTTT.

The J gene is TRBJ2-1, the V gene TRBV4-3; TRBD2 is a possible D gene (6 bases). Deletions cut 1 base from V and 4 bases from J, with 14 bases between. Germline V lookup: CDR1 LGHNA, CDR2 YSLEER. The CDR3 extends over 16 amino acids. CDR3 bases: TGCGCCAGCAGCCAAGGGGACTCCGGAGGGTACAATGAGCAGTTCTTC. It translates to CASSQGDSGGYNEQFF.